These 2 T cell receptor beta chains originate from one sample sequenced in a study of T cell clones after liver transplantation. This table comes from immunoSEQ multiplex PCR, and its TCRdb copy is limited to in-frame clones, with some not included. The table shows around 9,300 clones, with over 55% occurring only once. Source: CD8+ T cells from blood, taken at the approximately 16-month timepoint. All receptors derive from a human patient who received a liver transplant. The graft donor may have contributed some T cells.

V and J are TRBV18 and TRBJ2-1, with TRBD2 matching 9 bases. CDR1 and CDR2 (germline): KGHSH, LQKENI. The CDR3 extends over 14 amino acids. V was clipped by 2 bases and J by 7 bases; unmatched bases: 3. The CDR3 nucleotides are TGTGCCAGCTCACCAGGGACTAGCCTGAATGAGCAGTTCTTC. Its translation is CASSPGTSLNEQFF.

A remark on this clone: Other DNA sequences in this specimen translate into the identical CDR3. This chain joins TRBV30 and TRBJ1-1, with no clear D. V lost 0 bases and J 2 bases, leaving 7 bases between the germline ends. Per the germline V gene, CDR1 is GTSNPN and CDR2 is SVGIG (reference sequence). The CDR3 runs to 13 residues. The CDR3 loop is CAWSVARNTEAFF. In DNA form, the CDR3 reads TGTGCCTGGAGTGTGGCACGTAACACTGAAGCTTTCTTT.